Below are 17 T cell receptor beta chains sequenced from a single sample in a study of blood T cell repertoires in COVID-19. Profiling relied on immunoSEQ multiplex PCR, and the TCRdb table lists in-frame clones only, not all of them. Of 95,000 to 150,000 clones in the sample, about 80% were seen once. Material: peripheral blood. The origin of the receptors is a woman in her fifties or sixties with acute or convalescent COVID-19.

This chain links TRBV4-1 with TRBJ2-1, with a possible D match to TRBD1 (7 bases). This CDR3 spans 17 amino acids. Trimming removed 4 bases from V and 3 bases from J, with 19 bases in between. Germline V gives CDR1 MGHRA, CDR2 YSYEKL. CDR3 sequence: CASSPNLQGTFYNEQFF. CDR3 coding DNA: TGCGCCAGCAGCCCTAACCTACAGGGGACTTTCTACAATGAGCAGTTCTTC.

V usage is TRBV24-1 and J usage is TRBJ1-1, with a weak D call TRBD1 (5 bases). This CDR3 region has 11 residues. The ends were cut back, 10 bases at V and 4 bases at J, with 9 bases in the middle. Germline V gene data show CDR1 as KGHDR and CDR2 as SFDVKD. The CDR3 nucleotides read TGTGCCACGAGAAGGGGCACTGAAGCTTTCTTT. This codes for CATRRGTEAFF.

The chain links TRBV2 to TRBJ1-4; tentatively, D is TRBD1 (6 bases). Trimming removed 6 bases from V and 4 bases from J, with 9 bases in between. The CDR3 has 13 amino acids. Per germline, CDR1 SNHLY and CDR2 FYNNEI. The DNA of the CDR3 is TGTGCCAGCAGGAGGGACATTAATGAAAAACTGTTTTTT. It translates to CASRRDINEKLFF.

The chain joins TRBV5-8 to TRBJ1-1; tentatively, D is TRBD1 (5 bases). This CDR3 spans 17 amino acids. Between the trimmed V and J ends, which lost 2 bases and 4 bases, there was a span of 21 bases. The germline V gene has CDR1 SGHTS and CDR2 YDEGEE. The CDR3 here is CASSLVWGLGLGTEAFF. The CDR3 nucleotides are TGTGCCAGCAGCTTAGTGTGGGGCCTCGGCCTTGGCACTGAAGCTTTCTTT.

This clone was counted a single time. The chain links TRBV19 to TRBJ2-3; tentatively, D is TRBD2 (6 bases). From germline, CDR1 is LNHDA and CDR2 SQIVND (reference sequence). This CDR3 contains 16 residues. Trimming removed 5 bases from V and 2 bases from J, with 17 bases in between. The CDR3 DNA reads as TGTGCCAGTAGTGGAAGAGCGGGCGTTGCCACAGATACGCAGTATTTT. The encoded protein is CASSGRAGVATDTQYF.

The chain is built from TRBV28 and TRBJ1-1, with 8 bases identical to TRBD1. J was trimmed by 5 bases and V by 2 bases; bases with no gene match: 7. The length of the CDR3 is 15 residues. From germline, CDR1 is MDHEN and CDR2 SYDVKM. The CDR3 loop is CASSLTGTGYTEAFF. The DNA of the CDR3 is TGTGCCAGCAGTTTAACCGGGACAGGCTATACTGAAGCTTTCTTT.

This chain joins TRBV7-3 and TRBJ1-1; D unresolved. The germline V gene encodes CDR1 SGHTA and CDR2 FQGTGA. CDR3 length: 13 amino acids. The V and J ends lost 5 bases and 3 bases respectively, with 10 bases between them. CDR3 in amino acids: CASSLSRDTEAFF. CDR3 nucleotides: TGTGCCAGCAGCCTTTCTCGGGACACTGAAGCTTTCTTT.

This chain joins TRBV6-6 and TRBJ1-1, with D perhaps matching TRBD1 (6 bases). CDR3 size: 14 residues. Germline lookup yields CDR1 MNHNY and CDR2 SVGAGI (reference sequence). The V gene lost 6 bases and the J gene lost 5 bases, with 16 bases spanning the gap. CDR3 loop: CASSPNRDLTEAFF. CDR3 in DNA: TGTGCCAGCAGCCCTAACAGGGATCTGACTGAAGCTTTCTTT.

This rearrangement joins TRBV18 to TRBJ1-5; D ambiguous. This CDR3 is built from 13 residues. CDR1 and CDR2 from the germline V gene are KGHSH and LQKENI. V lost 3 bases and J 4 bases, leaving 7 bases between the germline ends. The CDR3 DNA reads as TGTGCCAGCTCACCCCTATGGAATCAGCCCCAGCATTTT. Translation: CASSPLWNQPQHF.

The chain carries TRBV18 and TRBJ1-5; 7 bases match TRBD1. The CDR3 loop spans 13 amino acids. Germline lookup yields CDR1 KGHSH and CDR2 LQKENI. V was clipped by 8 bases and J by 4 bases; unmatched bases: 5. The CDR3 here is CASTTGRNQPQHF. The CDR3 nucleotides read TGTGCCAGCACGACAGGGAGGAATCAGCCCCAGCATTTT.

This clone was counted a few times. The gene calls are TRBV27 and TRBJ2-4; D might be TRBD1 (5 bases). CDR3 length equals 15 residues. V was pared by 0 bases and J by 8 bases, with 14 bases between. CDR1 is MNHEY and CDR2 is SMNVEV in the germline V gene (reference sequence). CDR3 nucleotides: TGTGCCAGCAGTTTATCCCCAGGGATAGTGGACATTCAGTACTTC. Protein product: CASSLSPGIVDIQYF.

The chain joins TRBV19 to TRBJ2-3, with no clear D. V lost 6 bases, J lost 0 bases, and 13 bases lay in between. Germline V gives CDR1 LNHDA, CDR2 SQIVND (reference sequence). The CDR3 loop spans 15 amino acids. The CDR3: CASRTLARSTDTQYF. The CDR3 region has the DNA TGTGCCAGTAGAACCCTCGCCAGGAGCACAGATACGCAGTATTTT.

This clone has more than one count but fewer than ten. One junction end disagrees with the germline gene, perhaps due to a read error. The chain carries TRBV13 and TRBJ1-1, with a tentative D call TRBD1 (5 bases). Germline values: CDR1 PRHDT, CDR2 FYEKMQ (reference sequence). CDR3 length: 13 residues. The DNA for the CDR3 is TGTGCCAGCAGCTTGACAGTTTCTCCACTGGTTCAATTT. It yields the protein CASSLTVSPLVQF. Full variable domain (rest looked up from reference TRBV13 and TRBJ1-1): AAGVIQSPRHLIKEKRETATLKCYPIPRHDTVYWYQQGPGQDPQFLISFYEKMQSDKGSIPDRFSAQQFSDYHSELNMSSLELGDSALYFCASSLTVSPLVQFGQGTRLTVV.

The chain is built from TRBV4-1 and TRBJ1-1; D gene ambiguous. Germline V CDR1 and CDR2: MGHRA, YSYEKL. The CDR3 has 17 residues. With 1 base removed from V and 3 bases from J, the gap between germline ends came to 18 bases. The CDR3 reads CASSQVPVAATHTEAFF. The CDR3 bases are TGCGCCAGCAGCCAAGTTCCGGTGGCCGCGACACACACTGAAGCTTTCTTT.

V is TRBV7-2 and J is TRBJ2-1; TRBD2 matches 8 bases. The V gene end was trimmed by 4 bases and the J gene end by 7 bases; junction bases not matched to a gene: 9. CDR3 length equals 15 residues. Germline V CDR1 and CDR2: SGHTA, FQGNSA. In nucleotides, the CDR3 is TGTGCCAGCAGCTCCCGAGCGGGGGAGAGGAATGAGCAGTTCTTC. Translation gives CASSSRAGERNEQFF. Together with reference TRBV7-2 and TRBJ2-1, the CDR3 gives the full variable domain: GAGVSQSPSNKVTEKGKDVELRCDPISGHTALYWYRQSLGQGLEFLIYFQGNSAPDKSGLPSDRFSAERTGGSVSTLTIQRTQQEDSAVYLCASSSRAGERNEQFFGPGTRLTVL.

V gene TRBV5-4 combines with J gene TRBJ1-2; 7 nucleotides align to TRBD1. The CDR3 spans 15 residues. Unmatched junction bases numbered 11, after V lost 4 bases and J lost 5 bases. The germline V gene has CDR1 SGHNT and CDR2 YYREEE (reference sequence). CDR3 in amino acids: CASSERQGTHYGYTF. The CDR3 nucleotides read TGTGCCAGCAGCGAAAGACAGGGAACACATTATGGCTACACCTTC.

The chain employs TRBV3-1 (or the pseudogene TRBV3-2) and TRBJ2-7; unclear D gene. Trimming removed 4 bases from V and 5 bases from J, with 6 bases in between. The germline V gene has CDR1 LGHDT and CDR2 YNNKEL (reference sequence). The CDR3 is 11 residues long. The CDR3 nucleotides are TGTGCCAGCAGCCGTAGAAACGAGCAGTACTTC. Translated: CASSRRNEQYF.